Listed below are T cell receptor beta chains from one sample, sequenced in a study of shared clonotypes between healthy human individuals. The data were produced by immunoSEQ multiplex PCR, yet TCRdb's version contains in-frame clones alone and is incomplete. This repertoire shows under 600,000 clones, 75% to 80% found once; its top ten account for approximately 12%. The material sequenced was PBMCs. The receptors here all came from a woman aged 40 to 50 in good health. Some clones in this sample may be carry-over from other donors' samples. CDR3s include the opening cysteine and the closing phenylalanine or tryptophan. Each record gives: clone size, J gene, D gene, V gene, CDR3 protein, CDR3 DNA. The D gene is left open where the match is weak. Expanded clones are given a class, and other clones once, few, many or no size at all.

clone size: -
J gene: TRBJ2-5
D gene: -
V gene: TRBV18
CDR3 protein: CASSPFSGQHQETQYF
CDR3 DNA: TGTGCCAGCTCACCATTTAGCGGACAGCACCAAGAGACCCAGTACTTC

clone size: -
J gene: TRBJ1-2
D gene: -
V gene: TRBV7-2
CDR3 protein: CASSLGSHDYGYTF
CDR3 DNA: TGTGCCAGCAGCTTAGGGAGCCACGACTATGGCTACACCTTC

clone size: -
J gene: TRBJ2-7
D gene: TRBD1
V gene: TRBV6-1
CDR3 protein: CASSGQGARDEQYF
CDR3 DNA: TGTGCCAGCAGCGGACAGGGGGCTCGGGACGAGCAGTACTTC

clone size: -
J gene: TRBJ1-1
D gene: TRBD1
V gene: TRBV7-2
CDR3 protein: CASSPRQGQNTEAFF
CDR3 DNA: TGTGCCAGCAGCCCCCGACAGGGACAGAACACTGAAGCTTTCTTT

clone size: -
J gene: TRBJ2-1
D gene: TRBD2
V gene: TRBV6-5
CDR3 protein: CASSSLSGSSYNEQFF
CDR3 DNA: TGTGCCAGCAGTTCGCTTAGCGGGAGCTCCTACAATGAGCAGTTCTTC

clone size: -
J gene: TRBJ1-3
D gene: -
V gene: TRBV7-9
CDR3 protein: CASRSQHAGNTIYF
CDR3 DNA: TGTGCCAGCAGATCACAGCATGCTGGAAACACCATATATTTT

clone size: -
J gene: TRBJ2-3
D gene: -
V gene: TRBV6-4
CDR3 protein: CASSDSAEGDTQYF
CDR3 DNA: TGTGCCAGCAGTGACTCTGCTGAGGGAGATACGCAGTATTTT

clone size: -
J gene: TRBJ2-5
D gene: -
V gene: TRBV7-7
CDR3 protein: CASSLAPGRETQYF
CDR3 DNA: TGTGCCAGCAGCTTAGCGCCCGGGAGAGAGACCCAGTACTTC

clone size: once
J gene: TRBJ2-3
D gene: -
V gene: TRBV5-6
CDR3 protein: CASSLATSGRTDTQYF
CDR3 DNA: TGTGCCAGCAGCTTGGCAACTAGTGGGAGGACAGATACGCAGTATTTT

clone size: -
J gene: TRBJ2-7
D gene: TRBD2
V gene: TRBV7-2
CDR3 protein: CASREGGSSYEQYF
CDR3 DNA: TGTGCCAGCAGGGAGGGCGGGAGTTCCTACGAGCAGTACTTC

clone size: -
J gene: TRBJ1-4
D gene: -
V gene: TRBV10-3
CDR3 protein: CANLCVQANEKLFF
CDR3 DNA: TGTGCCAACCTTTGCGTTCAGGCTAATGAAAAACTGTTTTTT

clone size: -
J gene: TRBJ2-1
D gene: TRBD2
V gene: TRBV29-1
CDR3 protein: CSVAGTSGSRAYNEQFF
CDR3 DNA: TGCAGCGTCGCCGGGACTAGCGGGAGTAGGGCCTACAATGAGCAGTTCTTC

clone size: few
J gene: TRBJ2-1
D gene: -
V gene: TRBV6-7
CDR3 protein: CASTDNEQFF
CDR3 DNA: TGTGCCAGCACAGACAATGAGCAGTTCTTC

clone size: once
J gene: TRBJ1-2
D gene: -
V gene: TRBV5-1
CDR3 protein: CASSLNDYGYTF
CDR3 DNA: TGCGCCAGCAGCTTGAATGACTATGGTTACACCTTC

clone size: -
J gene: TRBJ1-2
D gene: TRBD1
V gene: TRBV2
CDR3 protein: CASSGRTGPKGYTF
CDR3 DNA: TGTGCCAGCAGTGGGCGGACAGGGCCGAAAGGCTACACCTTC

clone size: -
J gene: TRBJ2-1
D gene: TRBD2
V gene: TRBV11-3
CDR3 protein: CASSEGLADYNEQFF
CDR3 DNA: TGTGCCAGCAGCGAGGGACTAGCGGATTACAATGAGCAGTTCTTC

clone size: few
J gene: TRBJ1-1
D gene: -
V gene: TRBV11-2
CDR3 protein: CASSLDRTSSGTEAFF
CDR3 DNA: TGTGCCAGCAGCTTAGATCGGACCTCCAGCGGCACTGAAGCTTTCTTT

clone size: -
J gene: TRBJ2-1
D gene: TRBD2
V gene: TRBV7-9
CDR3 protein: CASSLAPGREGDNEQFF
CDR3 DNA: TGTGCCAGCAGCTTAGCGCCCGGGCGGGAGGGCGATAATGAGCAGTTCTTC

clone size: -
J gene: TRBJ2-3
D gene: -
V gene: TRBV14
CDR3 protein: CASSLRKFRGVDTQYF
CDR3 DNA: TGTGCCAGCAGCCTCCGAAAGTTTAGAGGGGTAGATACGCAGTATTTT

clone size: -
J gene: TRBJ2-7
D gene: -
V gene: TRBV4-2
CDR3 protein: CASSQDRDVSEQYF
CDR3 DNA: TGTGCCAGCAGCCAAGATAGGGATGTGAGCGAGCAGTACTTC

clone size: -
J gene: TRBJ2-2
D gene: TRBD1
V gene: TRBV19
CDR3 protein: CASSTGTGGFTGELFF
CDR3 DNA: TGTGCCAGTAGTACTGGGACAGGGGGCTTCACCGGGGAGCTGTTTTTT

clone size: once
J gene: TRBJ1-5
D gene: -
V gene: TRBV7-8
CDR3 protein: CASSLDVGYQPQHF
CDR3 DNA: TGTGCCAGCAGCTTAGATGTCGGTTATCAGCCCCAGCATTTT

clone size: -
J gene: TRBJ2-2
D gene: -
V gene: TRBV11-2
CDR3 protein: CASSLGTGNTGELFF
CDR3 DNA: TGTGCCAGCAGCCTTGGGACGGGCAACACCGGGGAGCTGTTTTTT

clone size: many
J gene: TRBJ2-5
D gene: -
V gene: TRBV5-1
CDR3 protein: CASSLSGFQETQYF
CDR3 DNA: TGCGCCAGCAGCTTGAGTGGGTTTCAAGAGACCCAGTACTTC